These 20 T cell receptor beta chains share one sample of origin, sequenced in a study of graft-versus-host responses after intestinal transplantation. Measured with immunoSEQ multiplex PCR; TCRdb has only the in-frame clones, and not every one. The data contain some 27,000 clones, approximately 93% of them singletons. Sequencing was performed on PBMCs, taken 18 days after transplant. The receptors were sampled from a human patient who received an intestinal transplant, so some T cells may come from the graft donor.

The chain couples TRBV4-1 to TRBJ2-1; D unresolved. The CDR3 extends over 11 amino acids. Germline V gives CDR1 MGHRA, CDR2 YSYEKL. V lost 0 bases and J 10 bases, leaving 4 bases between the germline ends. The CDR3 region is CASSQDHEQFF. The CDR3 nucleotides are TGCGCCAGCAGCCAAGATCACGAGCAGTTCTTC.

This rearrangement joins TRBV7-9 to TRBJ2-2; 7 bases line up with TRBD1. This CDR3 has 15 residues. In germline, CDR1 is SEHNR, CDR2 FQNEAQ (reference sequence). After removal of 10 bases from V and 5 bases from J, the junction contained 13 bases not matched to a gene. The CDR3 nucleotides are TGTGCCATTACGGACAGGCGGAAAGTAACCGGGGAGCTGTTTTTT. This sequence encodes CAITDRRKVTGELFF. The entire variable domain, with the rest obtained from reference TRBV7-9 and TRBJ2-2, is as follows: DTGVSQNPRHKITKRGQNVTFRCDPISEHNRLYWYRQTLGQGPEFLTYFQNEAQLEKSRLLSDRFSAERPKGSFSTLEIQRTEQGDSAMYLCAITDRRKVTGELFFGEGSRLTVL.

V usage is TRBV11-2 and J usage is TRBJ2-7; unclear D gene. The length of the CDR3 is 15 residues. Trimming cost V 5 bases and J 5 bases, with 19 bases left between them. Germline values: CDR1 SGHAT, CDR2 FQNNGV. CDR3 DNA: TGTGCCAGCAGCCCGGGTGCGTTTAGCAGTGACGAGCAGTACTTC. Protein sequence: CASSPGAFSSDEQYF.

V and J are TRBV9 and TRBJ1-6; unclear D gene. The V gene lost 4 bases and the J gene lost 8 bases, with 10 bases spanning the gap. Germline V CDR1 and CDR2: SGDLS, YYNGEE. The CDR3 totals 13 residues. The CDR3 region has the DNA TGTGCCAGCAGCCCCCGGGTGGATTCACCCCTCCACTTT. Encoded protein: CASSPRVDSPLHF.

The rearrangement joins TRBV2 to TRBJ2-3; maybe TRBD2 (5 bases). With 6 bases removed from V and 3 bases from J, the gap between germline ends came to 10 bases. The germline V gene has CDR1 SNHLY and CDR2 FYNNEI. The CDR3 extends over 13 amino acids. CDR3 region: CASRDWGTDTQYF. For the CDR3, the DNA is TGTGCCAGCAGGGACTGGGGAACAGATACGCAGTATTTT.

This chain connects TRBV5-4 to TRBJ2-3, with 11 bases fitting TRBD1. The germline V gene has CDR1 SGHNT and CDR2 YYREEE (reference sequence). This CDR3 spans 15 amino acids. The V segment lost 0 bases and the J segment 6 bases; nucleotides outside the gene matches: 3. The CDR3 DNA is TGTGCCAGCAGCTTGGGGACAGGGGGCATTGATACGCAGTATTTT. This encodes CASSLGTGGIDTQYF.

This chain uses TRBV29-1 with TRBJ1-2; D not resolved. The length of the CDR3 is 13 residues. Per germline, CDR1 SQVTM and CDR2 ANQGSEA. V was clipped by 6 bases and J by 2 bases, with 13 bases between them. As DNA, the CDR3 is TGCAGCGTGTACAGTGATTCCAACTATGGCTACACCTTC. Amino acids: CSVYSDSNYGYTF.

This chain connects TRBV10-2 to TRBJ2-6; 9 positions match TRBD2. The CDR3 contains 16 residues. The V gene's germline CDR1 is WSHSY and CDR2 SAAADI. V lost 7 bases and J lost 4; bases outside the gene matches: 8. CDR3 nucleotide sequence: TGCGCCAGCAACGACAGCGGGGGGCCAGGGGCCAACGTCCTGACTTTC. Residues: CASNDSGGPGANVLTF.

The chain is built from TRBV6-1 and TRBJ2-1, with 10 bases that match TRBD1. In germline, CDR1 is MNHNS, CDR2 SASEGT. V was pared by 5 bases and J by 8 bases, with 9 bases of the junction left unmatched. The CDR3 has 15 residues. The CDR3 loop is CASSNRDRGIDEQFF. The CDR3 nucleotides read TGTGCCAGCAGTAACCGGGACAGGGGAATCGATGAGCAGTTCTTC.

This chain joins TRBV6-5 and TRBJ1-3; D not certain. CDR1 MNHEY and CDR2 SVGAGI come from the germline V gene. Trimming took off 0 bases at V and 0 bases at J, with 9 bases between the two ends. The length of the CDR3 is 16 residues. The CDR3 protein is CASSYSSGDSGNTIYF. DNA of the CDR3: TGTGCCAGCAGTTACTCGAGCGGTGACTCTGGAAACACCATATATTTT.

This chain links TRBV7-6 with TRBJ1-2; 9 nucleotides match TRBD1. V was pared by 1 base and J by 6 bases, with 0 bases of the junction left unmatched. The CDR3 is made up of 13 amino acids. The germline V gene encodes CDR1 SGHVS and CDR2 FNYEAQ. In DNA, the CDR3 is TGTGCCAGCAGCTTAGGGACAGGGGATGGCTACACCTTC. Translating it yields CASSLGTGDGYTF.

V gene TRBV6-5 combines with J gene TRBJ2-1; D remains unclear. The V end lost 6 bases, the J end lost 0 bases, and 12 bases lay between the germline ends. The CDR3 contains 15 residues. From germline, CDR1 is MNHEY and CDR2 SVGAGI. CDR3 sequence (DNA): TGTGCCAGCAGCCGCAGCTTACCCTCCTACAATGAGCAGTTCTTC. Translated, it gives CASSRSLPSYNEQFF.

The chain employs TRBV6-1 and TRBJ1-4; D remains unclear. The length of the CDR3 is 13 residues. Between the trimmed V and J ends, which lost 1 base and 5 bases, there was a span of 5 bases. The germline V gene has CDR1 MNHNS and CDR2 SASEGT. DNA of the CDR3: TGTGCCAGCAGTGAAGGTCAAAATGAAAAACTGTTTTTT. It codes for CASSEGQNEKLFF.

V gene TRBV25-1 combines with J gene TRBJ1-1, with D possibly matching TRBD1 (6 bases). Germline CDR1 and CDR2: MGHDK and SYGVNS. This CDR3 comprises 18 residues. V was cut by 3 bases and J by 0 bases, with 20 bases left in between. CDR3 sequence: CASSDGPGVGVMNTEAFF. In DNA, the CDR3 is TGTGCCAGCAGTGATGGCCCAGGGGTGGGGGTTATGAACACTGAAGCTTTCTTT.

The rearrangement links TRBV2 to TRBJ2-7; D might be TRBD1 (6 bases). The CDR3 extends over 13 amino acids. Germline-derived CDR1 and CDR2 are SNHLY and FYNNEI. V gave up 6 bases and J gave up 0 bases, with 9 bases separating them. The DNA for the CDR3 is TGTGCCAGCAGCGGGGACACCTCCTACGAGCAGTACTTC. This encodes CASSGDTSYEQYF.

The V call is TRBV4-2, the J call TRBJ1-1; possible D gene TRBD1, 5 bases. Germline lookup yields CDR1 LGHNA and CDR2 YNFKEQ. Trimming removed 1 base at V and 1 base at J, with 19 bases between. The CDR3 sequence is 18 residues long. CDR3 bases: TGTGCCAGCAGCCAAGGGGTGGAGGGGACTAAGGAGAACACTGAAGCTTTCTTT. Translated, it gives CASSQGVEGTKENTEAFF.

V and J are TRBV28 and TRBJ2-5, with D possibly being TRBD1 (6 bases). The end of the DNA aligns better with TRBJ2-7, so the J call may be wrong. The CDR3 extends over 13 amino acids. Germline V lookup: CDR1 MDHEN, CDR2 SYDVKM. The CDR3 bases are TGTGCCAGCAGCCTGGGGGCCCCCTACGAGCAGTACTTC. It is translated as CASSLGAPYEQYF.

The rearrangement joins TRBV5-1 to TRBJ2-1; D is perhaps TRBD1 (5 bases). Germline-derived CDR1 and CDR2 are SGHRS and YFSETQ. V lost 6 bases to trimming and J lost 1 base, with 11 bases between them. There are 14 residues in the CDR3. The CDR3 loop reads CASKYPGSYNEQFF. The CDR3 coding sequence is TGCGCCAGCAAATATCCAGGGTCCTACAATGAGCAGTTCTTC.

In regard to this clone: One junction end does not reproduce the germline sequence, and a read error may be involved. V usage is TRBV6-6 and J usage is TRBJ2-5; D tentatively reads TRBD1 or TRBD2 (5 bases each). Germline lookup yields CDR1 MNHNY and CDR2 SVGAGI (reference sequence). The CDR3 length is 13 residues. CDR3 in DNA: TGTGCCAGCAGTTACTTTAGCAGGGAGACCCTGTACTTC. Its protein product is CASSYFSRETLYF.

This chain links TRBV4-2 with TRBJ1-5, with a tentative D call TRBD1 (5 bases). Germline values: CDR1 LGHNA, CDR2 YNFKEQ. V was pared by 0 bases and J by 5 bases, with 11 bases between. The CDR3 spans 15 residues. The CDR3 bases are TGTGCCAGCAGCCAAGAATACAGGCAATATCAGCCCCAGCATTTT. Translation gives CASSQEYRQYQPQHF.